The 28 T cell receptor beta chains below were found in one sample sequenced in a study of early T cells in non-severe SARS-CoV-2 infection listed by TCRdb under 2021. The library was prepared using 5' RACE. Reads for this sample came from a NextSeq 500. TCRdb ran its own pipeline on the public reads, namely fastp trimming at Q25 and MiXCR clone calling, and kept in-frame beta chains. Duplicate CDR3 protein sequences are folded into a single record with the most common DNA and genes. This sample has around 100,000 distinct CDR3 sequences in its table, and roughly 15% of those were observed once. Jointly, the top ten make up 1.3% of the sample. The sequencing input was whole blood. The receptors derive from an adult who was a healthcare worker with PCR-confirmed SARS-CoV-2 infection or an uninfected control (not recorded which).

This clonotype was observed a handful of times. This chain links TRBV28 with TRBJ2-6; D is undetermined. The CDR3 covers 18 residues. The germline gives CDR1 MDHEN, CDR2 SYDVKM. V was cut by 3 bases and J by 0 bases, with 15 bases left in between. In DNA form, the CDR3 reads TGTGCCAGCAGTTTGTCTCGAATCCTATTCTCTGGGGCCAACGTCCTGACTTTC. It is translated as CASSLSRILFSGANVLTF.

The chain joins TRBV12-3 or TRBV12-4 to TRBJ2-7; possible D gene TRBD1, 5 bases. This CDR3 has 14 amino acids. The V and J ends lost 2 bases and 5 bases respectively, with 13 bases between them. The CDR3 nucleotides are TGTGCCAGCAGTTTACCCCAGGGAAATAACGAGCAGTACTTC. This encodes CASSLPQGNNEQYF.

This chain joins TRBV3-1 and TRBJ2-1; D not certain. Trimming left V 4 bases short and J 5 bases short, with 9 bases between. Germline V CDR1 and CDR2: LGHDT, YNNKEL (reference sequence). The CDR3 covers 13 residues. Written as DNA, the CDR3 is TGTGCCAGCAGCCCGCGTCTGGACAATGAGCAGTTCTTC. Translation: CASSPRLDNEQFF.

The gene calls are TRBV6-2 or TRBV6-3 and TRBJ2-3, with 9 bases matching TRBD2. Per the germline V gene, CDR1 is MNHEY and CDR2 is SVGEGT. The length of the CDR3 is 15 residues. Losses at the gene ends were 6 bases for V and 5 bases for J; bases not matched to a gene: 9. CDR3 protein: CASSQTSGGVDTQYF. The CDR3 nucleotides are TGTGCCAGCAGCCAGACTAGCGGAGGGGTAGATACGCAGTATTTT.

V gene TRBV20-1 combines with J gene TRBJ2-5; D might be TRBD1 (6 bases). Trimming pared 7 bases from V and 5 bases from J, leaving 17 bases between. CDR3 length: 13 residues. CDR1 DFQATT and CDR2 SNEGSKA come from the germline V gene (reference sequence). CDR3 sequence (DNA): TGCAGTGTCCTTTCGGCTCAGGGGGAGACCCAGTACTTC. Protein sequence: CSVLSAQGETQYF.

V gene TRBV28 combines with J gene TRBJ1-6; D may be TRBD1 (6 bases). CDR1 MDHEN and CDR2 SYDVKM come from the germline V gene. V dropped 1 base and J dropped 8 bases, with 15 bases sitting between them. CDR3 length equals 16 residues. In nucleotides, the CDR3 is TGTGCCAGCAGTTTATCAGGGGCCGGACCGTATTCACCCCTCCACTTT. As protein: CASSLSGAGPYSPLHF.

This clonotype was observed a few times. The V call is TRBV5-1, the J call TRBJ2-7; 9 bases agree with TRBD1. CDR1 is SGHRS and CDR2 is YFSETQ in the germline V gene. V lost 8 bases, J lost 3 bases, and 9 bases stayed unmatched. The CDR3 is 14 residues long. The CDR3 is CASSPGTGNYEQYF. DNA of the CDR3: TGCGCCAGTTCACCCGGGACAGGGAACTACGAGCAGTACTTC.

This clonotype was observed once. The J gene is TRBJ1-2, the V gene TRBV29-1, with TRBD1 matching over 7 bases. Germline CDR1 reads SQVTM; CDR2 reads ANQGSEA. The CDR3 extends over 15 amino acids. J gave up 2 bases and V 1 base, and 7 bases lay outside the gene matches. CDR3 nucleotides: TGCAGCGTTGAAGCAGGGACAGCGAGGAACTATGGCTACACCTTC. It specifies CSVEAGTARNYGYTF.

This clonotype was seen only a few times. V is TRBV28 and J is TRBJ1-5; a weak D match, TRBD1 (5 bases). V lost 3 bases and J 0 bases, leaving 15 bases between the germline ends. This CDR3 comprises 17 residues. CDR1 is MDHEN, CDR2 SYDVKM, per germline. The CDR3 region is CASSFPPGGSSNQPQHF. The CDR3 region has the DNA TGTGCCAGCAGTTTCCCTCCGGGGGGATCTAGCAATCAGCCCCAGCATTTT.

The chain uses TRBV9 and TRBJ2-3; 8 bases line up with TRBD2. The CDR3 runs 15 residues. V lost 3 bases, J lost 6 bases, and 9 bases stayed unmatched. Germline CDR1 reads SGDLS; CDR2 reads YYNGEE. CDR3 DNA sequence: TGTGCCAGCAGCGAAAGCGGGAGTGGTGCGGATACGCAGTATTTT. Amino acid sequence: CASSESGSGADTQYF.

This clonotype was picked up a small number of times. The chain uses TRBV5-8 and TRBJ2-7, with 7 nucleotides matching TRBD1. Germline V CDR1 and CDR2: SGHTS, YDEGEE. The CDR3 spans 17 residues. J lost 3 bases, V lost 0 bases, and 12 bases had no gene match. The CDR3 sequence: CASSLVRGQFLGYEQYF. CDR3 bases: TGTGCCAGCAGCTTGGTAAGGGGGCAGTTCCTTGGCTACGAGCAGTACTTC. Variable domain in full (rest from reference TRBV5-8 and TRBJ2-7): EAGVTQSPTHLIKTRGQQATLRCSPISGHTSVYWYQQALGLGLQFLLWYDEGEERNRGNFPPRFSGRQFPNYSSELNVNALELEDSALYLCASSLVRGQFLGYEQYFGPGTRLTVT.

This clonotype was seen only a few times. The chain combines TRBV12-3 or TRBV12-4 with TRBJ1-5; D unresolved. The CDR3 sequence is 13 residues long. Trimming shortened V by 7 bases and J by 2 bases, and 9 bases separated the two germline ends. CDR3 residues: CASTPIGNQPQHF. The CDR3, as DNA: TGTGCCAGCACTCCCATCGGCAATCAGCCCCAGCATTTT.

This clonotype has at least ten counts. This chain uses TRBV7-8 with TRBJ1-6; D gene unclear. The CDR3 consists of 18 residues. V gave up 5 bases and J gave up 0 bases, with 17 bases separating them. Germline V gene data show CDR1 as SGHVS and CDR2 as FQNEAQ. The CDR3 here is CASSPEYGLSSYNSPLHF. DNA of the CDR3: TGTGCCAGCAGCCCCGAGTATGGATTGAGCTCCTATAATTCACCCCTCCACTTT.

In this sample, this clonotype turned up a few times. The chain employs TRBV6-2 or TRBV6-3 and TRBJ2-7; D is unclear. Between the trimmed V and J ends, which lost 2 bases and 4 bases, there was a span of 6 bases. Germline values: CDR1 MNHEY, CDR2 SVGEGT. The CDR3 contains 12 residues. The chain's CDR3 is CASSYPDYEQYF. The CDR3, as DNA: TGTGCCAGCAGTTACCCGGATTACGAGCAGTACTTC.

In regard to this clonotype: A much larger clone is a single base away; this may be a read error. The rearrangement joins TRBV20-1 to TRBJ1-2; TRBD1 might be the D (5 bases). The CDR3 has 13 amino acids. Germline lookup yields CDR1 DFQATT and CDR2 SNEGSKA (reference sequence). The V and J ends lost 2 bases and 6 bases respectively, with 13 bases between them. The CDR3 loop reads CSARTGVINGYTF. DNA of the CDR3: TGCAGTGCTAGAACGGGGGTAATAAATGGCTACACCTTC.

The table lists this clonotype with many counts. The rearrangement joins TRBV7-9 to TRBJ1-1; D unclear. V gave up 4 bases and J gave up 2 bases, with 2 bases separating them. Germline V gene data show CDR1 as SEHNR and CDR2 as FQNEAQ (reference sequence). This CDR3 contains 11 residues. Written as DNA, the CDR3 is TGTGCCAGCAGCTCCAACACTGAAGCTTTCTTT. Translated, it gives CASSSNTEAFF.

The J gene is TRBJ2-1, the V gene TRBV24-1, with 7 positions matching TRBD2. The CDR3 sequence is 15 residues long. V was pared by 1 base and J by 2 bases, with 1 base of the junction left unmatched. Germline CDR1 KGHDR, CDR2 SFDVKD. CDR3 loop: CATSDFSGAYNEQFF. In DNA form, the CDR3 reads TGTGCCACCAGTGATTTCAGCGGGGCCTACAATGAGCAGTTCTTC.

The chain carries TRBV5-4 and TRBJ1-4; 7 positions agree with TRBD1. After removal of 4 bases from V and 0 bases from J, the junction contained 9 bases not matched to a gene. The CDR3 has 17 amino acids. Per the germline V gene, CDR1 is SGHNT and CDR2 is YYREEE (reference sequence). CDR3 DNA sequence: TGTGCCAGCAGCCTCCGACAGGGTTTTTCAACTAATGAAAAACTGTTTTTT. Translating it yields CASSLRQGFSTNEKLFF.

J is TRBJ1-3 and V is TRBV7-8; TRBD1 is a possible D gene (6 bases). CDR1 is SGHVS and CDR2 is FQNEAQ in the germline V gene. V was clipped by 0 bases and J by 4 bases, with 10 bases between them. The CDR3 spans 15 residues. The CDR3: CASSLATGRGNTIYF. The CDR3 DNA follows: TGTGCCAGCAGCTTAGCCACAGGGAGAGGAAACACCATATATTTT.

This clonotype was seen more than once but under ten times. The chain combines TRBV19 with TRBJ1-2, with a possible D match to TRBD1 (5 bases). V dropped 3 bases and J dropped 8 bases, with 10 bases sitting between them. The CDR3 spans 12 residues. Germline assignment: CDR1 LNHDA and CDR2 SQIVND (reference sequence). CDR3 amino acids: CASSMGGTGYTF. As DNA, the CDR3 is TGTGCCAGTAGTATGGGCGGGACCGGCTACACCTTC.

The chain couples TRBV12-3 or TRBV12-4 to TRBJ2-2; TRBD1 agrees at 7 bases. This CDR3 spans 15 amino acids. V gave up 6 bases and J gave up 2 bases; unmatched junction bases: 6. CDR3 coding DNA: TGTGCCAGCAGCCTCCGGGACAGAAACACCGGGGAGCTGTTTTTT. Translating it yields CASSLRDRNTGELFF.

This clonotype appeared many times. The V gene is TRBV12-2, the J gene TRBJ1-3; the D call TRBD1 from the table was never checked on the DNA. TRBV12-2 is listed as a pseudogene. This CDR3 region has 17 residues. CDR3 residues: CASRWDKQPISGNTIYF. Written as DNA, the CDR3 is TGTGCAAGTCGCTGGGACAAACAACCGATCTCTGGAAACACCATATATTTT.

This clonotype was observed at least ten times. This chain joins TRBV20-1 and TRBJ1-5; no clear D. Germline V lookup: CDR1 DFQATT, CDR2 SNEGSKA (reference sequence). The germline V and J ends were trimmed by 3 bases and 0 bases, with 3 bases remaining between them. This CDR3 region has 12 residues. CDR3: CSARGSNQPQHF. The CDR3 nucleotides read TGCAGTGCTAGGGGTAGCAATCAGCCCCAGCATTTT.

This clonotype has ten or more counts. The gene calls are TRBV6-2 or TRBV6-3 and TRBJ2-1; D possibly corresponds to TRBD2 (7 bases). The CDR3 loop spans 14 amino acids. Per germline, CDR1 MNHEY and CDR2 SVGEGT. Trimming pared 8 bases from V and 4 bases from J, leaving 15 bases between. This chain's CDR3 is CASGGRGAYNEQFF. In nucleotides, the CDR3 is TGTGCCAGCGGAGGACGGGGGGCGTACAATGAGCAGTTCTTC.

This clonotype was counted between two and nine times. V gene TRBV2 combines with J gene TRBJ2-5; 12 nucleotides agree with TRBD2. The germline V gene encodes CDR1 SNHLY and CDR2 FYNNEI. The CDR3 has 14 residues. V lost 7 bases, J lost 2 bases, and 2 bases stayed unmatched. In DNA, the CDR3 is TGTGCCAGCACCGGGACTAGCGGGCAAGAGACCCAGTACTTC. Its protein product is CASTGTSGQETQYF. Together with reference TRBV2 and TRBJ2-5, the CDR3 gives the full variable domain: EPEVTQTPSHQVTQMGQEVILRCVPISNHLYFYWYRQILGQKVEFLVSFYNNEISEKSEIFDDQFSVERPDGSNFTLKIRSTKLEDSAMYFCASTGTSGQETQYFGPGTRLLVL.

This clonotype was seen a few times. The chain uses TRBV11-2 and TRBJ2-7; D unclear. This CDR3 has 13 amino acids. Germline V gives CDR1 SGHAT, CDR2 FQNNGV. V gave up 8 bases and J gave up 0 bases, with 11 bases separating them. CDR3 in amino acids: CASATVSSYEQYF. The CDR3 bases are TGTGCCAGCGCCACGGTGAGCTCCTACGAGCAGTACTTC.

This clonotype turned up a few times. This chain joins TRBV3-1 and TRBJ2-7; D perhaps matches TRBD2 (6 bases). The CDR3 length is 16 residues. The germline V and J ends were trimmed by 2 bases and 0 bases, with 14 bases remaining between them. Germline lookup yields CDR1 LGHDT and CDR2 YNNKEL (reference sequence). The CDR3 bases are TGTGCCAGCAGCCAAATCGGAAGCGGGCCCTCCTACGAGCAGTACTTC. Translated: CASSQIGSGPSYEQYF.

This clonotype occurred a few times. One junction end disagrees with the germline gene, perhaps due to a read error. The chain has TRBV6-4 and TRBJ1-6, with D tentatively TRBD1 (6 bases). The CDR3 loop spans 12 amino acids. From germline, CDR1 is MRHNA and CDR2 SNTAGT. CDR3 region: CARRGWNSPLHF. The CDR3 DNA reads as TGTGCCCGCAGGGGCTGGAATTCACCCCTCCACTTT.